This is a list of T cell receptor beta chains from one sample in a study of cytomegalovirus exposure and HLA in healthy donors. Sequencing was performed with immunoSEQ multiplex PCR; in TCRdb, only in-frame clones are kept and a portion is missing. The profile shows 95,000 to 150,000 clones, around 76% of them singletons. The sequencing input was PBMCs. Every receptor here comes from a man between 60 and 75 years old in good health and CMV-seropositive. CDR3s include the opening cysteine and the closing phenylalanine or tryptophan. A D gene is named only where the DNA matches it firmly. Clone size is shown for a subset of rows, as once, few, many or a class of expanded clone.

J gene,clone size,V gene,D gene,CDR3 DNA,CDR3 protein
TRBJ1-2,few,TRBV27,TRBD1,TGTGCCAGCAGTTCCTTCCCGGGACAGGGGGCGGGAGGCTACACCTTC,CASSSFPGQGAGGYTF
TRBJ2-3,.,TRBV25-1,.,TGTGCCAGCAGTATGATGAGGGTGGCAGATACGCAGTATTTT,CASSMMRVADTQYF
TRBJ1-1,.,TRBV5-6,.,TGTGCCAGCAGCTTTTACAGCACTGAAGCTTTCTTT,CASSFYSTEAFF
TRBJ2-1,.,TRBV7-9,.,TGTGCCAGCAGCCAGGACGGAGGGGGGGCCTACAATGAGCAGTTCTTC,CASSQDGGGAYNEQFF
TRBJ2-7,few,TRBV5-1,TRBD2,TGCGCCAGCAGCCCAACAGGACTAGCGCTCTCCTACGAGCAGTACTTC,CASSPTGLALSYEQYF
TRBJ2-6,.,TRBV7-9,TRBD1,TGTGCCAGCAGCTTAACAGGGGGCGCAGGTAATGGGGCCAACGTCCTGACTTTC,CASSLTGGAGNGANVLTF
TRBJ2-1,.,TRBV5-1,.,TGCGCCAGCAGCTTCGAATTGAAGGGGAATGAGCAGTTCTTC,CASSFELKGNEQFF
TRBJ2-3,.,TRBV5-1,.,TGCGCCAGCAGCTTGGCGGGGGAAGATACGCAGTATTTT,CASSLAGEDTQYF
TRBJ1-3,.,TRBV4-1,.,TGCGCCAGCAGCCAATACCGTGGAGGTGGGAACACCATATATTTT,CASSQYRGGGNTIYF
TRBJ1-2,.,TRBV29-1,TRBD1,TGCAGCGTTGATGACAGGGCGGATGGCTACACCTTC,CSVDDRADGYTF
TRBJ2-1,once,TRBV5-1,TRBD2,TGCGCCAGCAGGATATCTAGCGGGAGGTCGACTGAGCAGTTCTTC,CASRISSGRSTEQFF
TRBJ1-1,.,TRBV5-1,.,TGCGCCAGCAGCTTGGTGGACTTCGGTCAGGCAAAAAGCACTGAAGCTTTCTTT,CASSLVDFGQAKSTEAFF
TRBJ2-3,.,TRBV7-8,TRBD2,TGTGCCAGCAGCCCTAGCGGGGCCGGGGGAGATACGCAGTATTTT,CASSPSGAGGDTQYF
TRBJ1-5,.,TRBV5-8,TRBD1,TGTGCCAGCAGCTTGCCCCGGGACAGGTTCAATCAGCCCCAGCATTTT,CASSLPRDRFNQPQHF
TRBJ2-1,.,TRBV15,.,TGTGCCACCAGCAAAGATCAGGTTACCAATGAGCAGTTCTTC,CATSKDQVTNEQFF
TRBJ1-2,.,TRBV2,.,TGTGCCAGCAGTGAAAGCGGTTATCAAGATGGCTACACCTTC,CASSESGYQDGYTF
TRBJ2-6,.,TRBV2,.,TGTGCCAGCAAGGGAAGTTCTGGGGCCAACGGCCTGACTTTC,CASKGSSGANGLTF
TRBJ2-1,.,TRBV2,TRBD2,TGTGCCAGCAGGCCCCTAGCGGGTAACCCCAATGAGCAGTTCTTC,CASRPLAGNPNEQFF
TRBJ2-3,few,TRBV9,.,TGTGCCAGCAGCGTAGGAACTGCTAGCACAGATACGCAGTATTTT,CASSVGTASTDTQYF
TRBJ1-1,.,TRBV5-1,TRBD1,TGCGCCAGCAGCCCTAACCCGGGACAGGGGGCTGAAGCTTTCTTT,CASSPNPGQGAEAFF
TRBJ2-7,.,TRBV6-5,TRBD2,TGTGCCAGCAGGTCGGGGGGAAAGGCCTACGAGCAGTACTTC,CASRSGGKAYEQYF
TRBJ1-5,.,TRBV9,.,TGTGCCAGCAGTGAGGACAGCTACAATCAGCCCCAGCATTTT,CASSEDSYNQPQHF